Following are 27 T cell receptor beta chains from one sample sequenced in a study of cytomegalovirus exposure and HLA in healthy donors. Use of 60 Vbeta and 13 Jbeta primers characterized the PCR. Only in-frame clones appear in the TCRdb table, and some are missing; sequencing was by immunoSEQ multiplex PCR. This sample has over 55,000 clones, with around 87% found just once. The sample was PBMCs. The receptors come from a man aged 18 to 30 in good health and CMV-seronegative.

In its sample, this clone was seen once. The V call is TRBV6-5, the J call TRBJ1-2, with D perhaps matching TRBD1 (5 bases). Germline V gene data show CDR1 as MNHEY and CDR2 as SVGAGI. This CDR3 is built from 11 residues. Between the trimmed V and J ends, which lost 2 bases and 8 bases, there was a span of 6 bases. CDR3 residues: CASSYGAGYTF. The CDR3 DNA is TGTGCCAGCAGTTACGGGGCCGGCTACACCTTC.

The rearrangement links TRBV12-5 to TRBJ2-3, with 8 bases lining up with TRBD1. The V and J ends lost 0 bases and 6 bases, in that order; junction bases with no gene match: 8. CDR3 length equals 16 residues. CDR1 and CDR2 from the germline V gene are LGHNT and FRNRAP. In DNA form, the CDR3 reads TGTGCTAGTGGTTTGGTATATAGGACAGGGCTGGATACGCAGTATTTT. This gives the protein CASGLVYRTGLDTQYF.

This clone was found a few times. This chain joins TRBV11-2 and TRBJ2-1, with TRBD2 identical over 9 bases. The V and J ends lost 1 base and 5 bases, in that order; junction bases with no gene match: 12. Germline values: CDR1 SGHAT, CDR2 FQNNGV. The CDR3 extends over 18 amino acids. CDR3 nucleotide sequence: TGTGCCAGCAGCTTAGTCTCCCCCGCTAGCGGGATTCACAATGAGCAGTTCTTC. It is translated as CASSLVSPASGIHNEQFF.

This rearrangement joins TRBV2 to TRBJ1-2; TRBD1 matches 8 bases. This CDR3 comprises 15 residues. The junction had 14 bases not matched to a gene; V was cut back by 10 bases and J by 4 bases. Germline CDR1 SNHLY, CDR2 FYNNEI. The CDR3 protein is CATFALTGEGYGYTF. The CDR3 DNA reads TGTGCCACCTTTGCTTTGACAGGGGAGGGCTATGGCTACACCTTC.

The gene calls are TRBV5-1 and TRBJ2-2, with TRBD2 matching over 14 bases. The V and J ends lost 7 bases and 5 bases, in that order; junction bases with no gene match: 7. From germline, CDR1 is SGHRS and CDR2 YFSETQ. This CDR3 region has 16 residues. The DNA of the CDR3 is TGCGCCAGCCGATTCGGGACTAGCGGGGGAACCGGGGAGCTGTTTTTT. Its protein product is CASRFGTSGGTGELFF.

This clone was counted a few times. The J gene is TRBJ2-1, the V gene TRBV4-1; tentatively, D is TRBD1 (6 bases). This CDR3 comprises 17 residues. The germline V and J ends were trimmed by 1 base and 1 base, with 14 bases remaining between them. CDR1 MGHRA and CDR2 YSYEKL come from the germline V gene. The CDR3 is CASSQGSWTDSYNEQFF. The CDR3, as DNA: TGCGCCAGCAGCCAAGGTTCCTGGACAGATTCCTACAATGAGCAGTTCTTC.

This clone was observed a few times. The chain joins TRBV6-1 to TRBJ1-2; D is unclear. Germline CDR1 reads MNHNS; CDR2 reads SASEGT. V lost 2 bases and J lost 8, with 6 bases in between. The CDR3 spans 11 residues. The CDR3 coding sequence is TGTGCCAGCAGTGAACGTTCCGGCTACACCTTC. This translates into CASSERSGYTF.

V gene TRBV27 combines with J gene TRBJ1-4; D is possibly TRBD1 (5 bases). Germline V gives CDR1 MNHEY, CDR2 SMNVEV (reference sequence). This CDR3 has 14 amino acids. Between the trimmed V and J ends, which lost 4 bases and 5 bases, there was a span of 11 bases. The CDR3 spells CASSSTGPNEKLFF. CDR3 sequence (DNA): TGTGCCAGCAGTTCTACAGGACCGAATGAAAAACTGTTTTTT.

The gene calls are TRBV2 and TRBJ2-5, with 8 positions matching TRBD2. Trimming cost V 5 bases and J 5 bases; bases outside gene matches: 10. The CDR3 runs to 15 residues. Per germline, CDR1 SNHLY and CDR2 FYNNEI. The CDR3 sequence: CASSRSPGGHETQYF. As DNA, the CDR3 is TGTGCCAGCAGTCGTAGTCCGGGGGGGCATGAGACCCAGTACTTC.

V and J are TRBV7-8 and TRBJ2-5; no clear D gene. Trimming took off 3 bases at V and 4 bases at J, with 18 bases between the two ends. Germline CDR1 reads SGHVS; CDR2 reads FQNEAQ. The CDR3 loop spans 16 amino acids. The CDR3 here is CASSFPPQAIIETQYF. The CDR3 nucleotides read TGTGCCAGCAGCTTCCCTCCGCAAGCAATTATAGAGACCCAGTACTTC.

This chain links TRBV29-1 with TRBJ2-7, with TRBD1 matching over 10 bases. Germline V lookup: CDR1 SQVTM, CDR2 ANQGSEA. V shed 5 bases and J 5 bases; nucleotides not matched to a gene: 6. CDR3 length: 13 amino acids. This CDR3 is CSVLTGGKNEQYF. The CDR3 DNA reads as TGCAGCGTTTTGACAGGGGGCAAGAACGAGCAGTACTTC.

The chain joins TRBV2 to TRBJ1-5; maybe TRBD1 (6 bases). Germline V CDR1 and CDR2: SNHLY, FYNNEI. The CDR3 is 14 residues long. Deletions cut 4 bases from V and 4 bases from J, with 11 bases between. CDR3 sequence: CASSAGAGNQPQHF. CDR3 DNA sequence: TGTGCCAGCAGTGCAGGGGCCGGGAATCAGCCCCAGCATTTT.

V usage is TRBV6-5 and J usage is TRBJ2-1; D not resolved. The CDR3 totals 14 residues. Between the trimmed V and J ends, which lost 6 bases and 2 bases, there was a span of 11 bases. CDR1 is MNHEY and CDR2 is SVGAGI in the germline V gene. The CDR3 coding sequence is TGTGCCAGCAGCCCCGTGGGCCCCTACAATGAGCAGTTCTTC. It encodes CASSPVGPYNEQFF.

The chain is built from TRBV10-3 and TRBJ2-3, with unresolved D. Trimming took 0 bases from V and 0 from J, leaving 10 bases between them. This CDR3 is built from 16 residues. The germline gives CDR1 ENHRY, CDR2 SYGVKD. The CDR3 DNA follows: TGTGCCATCAGTGAGTCGGGCAGTGCTAGCACAGATACGCAGTATTTT. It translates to CAISESGSASTDTQYF.

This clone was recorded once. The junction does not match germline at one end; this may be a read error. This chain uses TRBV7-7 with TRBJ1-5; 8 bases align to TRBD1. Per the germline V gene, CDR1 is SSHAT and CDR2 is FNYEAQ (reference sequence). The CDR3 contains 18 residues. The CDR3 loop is CASSLRPQDRDIRQPQHF. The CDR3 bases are TGTGCTAGCAGCTTGAGGCCACAGGACAGGGATATACGGCAGCCCCAGCATTTT.

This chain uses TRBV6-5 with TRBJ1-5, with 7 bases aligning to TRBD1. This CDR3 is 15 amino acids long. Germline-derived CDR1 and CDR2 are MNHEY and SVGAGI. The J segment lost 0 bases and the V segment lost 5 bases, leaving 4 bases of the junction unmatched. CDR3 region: CASSPRGYSNQPQHF. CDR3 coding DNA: TGTGCCAGCAGTCCCAGGGGGTATAGCAATCAGCCCCAGCATTTT.

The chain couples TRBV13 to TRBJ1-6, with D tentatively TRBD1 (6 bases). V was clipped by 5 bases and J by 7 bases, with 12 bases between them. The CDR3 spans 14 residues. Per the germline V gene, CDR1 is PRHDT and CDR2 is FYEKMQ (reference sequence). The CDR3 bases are TGTGCCAGCAGCCAGAAGGACAGAAATTCACCCCTCCACTTT. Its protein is CASSQKDRNSPLHF.

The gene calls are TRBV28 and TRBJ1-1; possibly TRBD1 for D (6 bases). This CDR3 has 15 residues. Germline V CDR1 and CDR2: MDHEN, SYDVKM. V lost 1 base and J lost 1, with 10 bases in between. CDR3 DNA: TGTGCCAGCAGTTTATTCGGACAGCCGAACACTGAAGCTTTCTTT. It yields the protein CASSLFGQPNTEAFF.

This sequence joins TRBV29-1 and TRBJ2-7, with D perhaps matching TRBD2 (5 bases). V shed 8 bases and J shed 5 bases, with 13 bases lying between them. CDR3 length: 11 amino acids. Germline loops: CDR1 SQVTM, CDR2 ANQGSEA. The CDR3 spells CSITGIHEQYF. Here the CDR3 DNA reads TGCAGCATCACGGGAATCCACGAGCAGTACTTC.

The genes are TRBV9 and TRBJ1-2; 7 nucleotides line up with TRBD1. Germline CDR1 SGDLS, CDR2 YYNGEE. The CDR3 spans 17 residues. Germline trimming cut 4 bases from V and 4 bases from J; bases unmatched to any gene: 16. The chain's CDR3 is CASSPPLRDRKPYGYTF. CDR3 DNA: TGTGCCAGCAGCCCGCCTCTCCGGGACAGAAAGCCCTATGGCTACACCTTC.

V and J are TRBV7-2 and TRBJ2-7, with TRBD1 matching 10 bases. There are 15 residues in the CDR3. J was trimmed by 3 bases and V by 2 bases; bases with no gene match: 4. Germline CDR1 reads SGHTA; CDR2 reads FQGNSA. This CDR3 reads CASSLLTGGSYEQYF. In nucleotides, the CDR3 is TGTGCCAGCAGCTTACTGACAGGGGGCAGCTACGAGCAGTACTTC.

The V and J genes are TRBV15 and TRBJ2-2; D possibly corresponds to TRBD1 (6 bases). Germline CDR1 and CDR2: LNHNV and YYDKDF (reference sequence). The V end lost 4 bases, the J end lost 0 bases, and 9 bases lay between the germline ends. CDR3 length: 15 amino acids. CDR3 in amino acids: CATSKKGANTGELFF. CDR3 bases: TGTGCCACCAGCAAAAAGGGGGCGAACACCGGGGAGCTGTTTTTT.

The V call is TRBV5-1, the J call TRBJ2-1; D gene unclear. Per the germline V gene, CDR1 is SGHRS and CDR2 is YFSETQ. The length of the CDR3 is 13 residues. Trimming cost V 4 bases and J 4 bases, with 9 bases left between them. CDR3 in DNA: TGCGCCAGCAGCGAGTCTGTTTACAATGAGCAGTTCTTC. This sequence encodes CASSESVYNEQFF.

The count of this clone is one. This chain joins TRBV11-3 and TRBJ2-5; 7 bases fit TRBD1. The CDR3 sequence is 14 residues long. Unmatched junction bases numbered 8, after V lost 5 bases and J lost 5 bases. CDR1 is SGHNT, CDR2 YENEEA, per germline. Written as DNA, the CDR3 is TGTGCCAGCAGCCAACTCGGACAGGATGAGACCCAGTACTTC. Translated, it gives CASSQLGQDETQYF.

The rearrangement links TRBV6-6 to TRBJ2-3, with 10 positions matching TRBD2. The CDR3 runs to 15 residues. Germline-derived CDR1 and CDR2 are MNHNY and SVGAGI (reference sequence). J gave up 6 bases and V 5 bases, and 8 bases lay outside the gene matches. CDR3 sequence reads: CASSPERGGSDTQYF. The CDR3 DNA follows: TGTGCCAGCAGTCCGGAGCGGGGGGGATCGGATACGCAGTATTTT.

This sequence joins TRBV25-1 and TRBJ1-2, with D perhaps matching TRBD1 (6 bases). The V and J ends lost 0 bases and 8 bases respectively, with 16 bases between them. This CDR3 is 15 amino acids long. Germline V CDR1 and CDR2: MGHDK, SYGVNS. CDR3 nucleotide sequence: TGTGCCAGCAGTGAATACTCGCAACAGGGTGGGGGCTACACCTTC. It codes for CASSEYSQQGGGYTF.

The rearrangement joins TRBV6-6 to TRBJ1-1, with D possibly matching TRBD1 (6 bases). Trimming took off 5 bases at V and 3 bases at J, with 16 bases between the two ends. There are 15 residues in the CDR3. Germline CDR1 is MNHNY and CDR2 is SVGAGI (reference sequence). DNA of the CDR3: TGTGCCAGCAGTCCTCAAACAGGGTTCGACACTGAAGCTTTCTTT. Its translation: CASSPQTGFDTEAFF.